The present T cell receptor (beta chain) was sequenced within a study of shared clonotypes between healthy human individuals. About the research overall: CD4 naive and memory got three plates each, CD8 naive two, CD8 memory one.

Participating donors were healthy, HIV-negative adults free of recent acute infections or vaccinations. Trimming stripped 1 base from V and 3 bases from J, with 10 bases between. The CDR3 loop spans 14 amino acids. Germline V gene lookup returns CDR1 SGHDN and CDR2 FVKESK. This was a deep-level run. Measured with immunoSEQ multiplex PCR; TCRdb has only the in-frame clones, and not every one. This sample has about 1 million clones, with 65% to 75% found just once. This clone has just one count. This clonotype originated in a man aged 18 to 35 in good health. V gene TRBV14 combines with J gene TRBJ2-7; weak D call: TRBD2 (5 bases). Input material: memory CD4+ T cells sorted from blood. This sample's subset: CD45RA-negative fraction. The CDR3 sequence: CASSQVQRRYEQYF. The CDR3 DNA sequence: TGTGCCAGCAGCCAAGTTCAGCGGCGCTACGAGCAGTACTTC.